This T cell receptor (beta chain) was sequenced in a study of blood T cell repertoires in COVID-19. Study at large: Material from acute and convalescent COVID-19 was sourced from the United States, Italy and Spain.

Germline V gene data show CDR1 as SNHLY and CDR2 as FYNNEI. The V and J ends lost 1 base and 0 bases respectively, with 7 bases between them. The CDR3 has 15 amino acids. Sequencing used immunoSEQ multiplex PCR; TCRdb keeps in-frame clones, though not all of them. The data contain fewer than 300,000 clones, approximately 81% of them seen just once; the ten biggest clones take up about 3.4%. This TCR was recovered from a woman under 30 with acute or convalescent COVID-19. The sequenced material came from peripheral blood. The chain has TRBV2 and TRBJ1-5; D is unclear. The CDR3 sequence: CASSEGQISNQPQHF. In DNA, the CDR3 is TGTGCCAGCAGTGAAGGGCAGATTAGCAATCAGCCCCAGCATTTT.